This paragraph reports one T cell receptor beta chain. These data belong to a study of blood T cell repertoires in COVID-19. Germline CDR1 reads LNHDA; CDR2 reads SQIVND (reference sequence). The CDR3 totals 19 residues. V was pared by 2 bases and J by 5 bases, with 16 bases of the junction left unmatched. The repertoire was sequenced with immunoSEQ multiplex PCR; TCRdb's copy has only in-frame clones and lacks some. This table has about 90,000 clones, approximately 89% appearing once. The V and J genes are TRBV19 and TRBJ1-5; 9 nucleotides agree with TRBD1. The TCR originated in a human donor with active COVID-19. The donor label of this sample is uncertain. Sequenced input: peripheral blood. The CDR3 region has the DNA TGTGCCAGTAGTATAACCCCGACAGGGGGGACTCGGGCCGATCAGCCCCAGCATTTT. Translated: CASSITPTGGTRADQPQHF.